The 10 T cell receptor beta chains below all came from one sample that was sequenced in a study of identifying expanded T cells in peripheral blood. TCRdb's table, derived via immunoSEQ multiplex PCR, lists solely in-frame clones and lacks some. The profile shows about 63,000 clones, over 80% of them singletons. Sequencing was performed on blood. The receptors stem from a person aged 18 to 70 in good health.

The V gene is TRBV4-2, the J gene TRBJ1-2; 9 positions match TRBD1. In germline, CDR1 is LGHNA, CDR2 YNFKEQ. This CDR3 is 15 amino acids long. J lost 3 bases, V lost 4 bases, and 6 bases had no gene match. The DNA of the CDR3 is TGTGCCAGCAGCCGAACGGGACAGGGAGACTATGGCTACACCTTC. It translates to CASSRTGQGDYGYTF.

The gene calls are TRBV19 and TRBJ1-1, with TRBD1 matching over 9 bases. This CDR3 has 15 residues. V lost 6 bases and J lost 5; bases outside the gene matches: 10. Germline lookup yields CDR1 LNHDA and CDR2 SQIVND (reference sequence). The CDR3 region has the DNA TGTGCCAGTAGCCTTCTTGGACAGGGGCGGACTGAAGCTTTCTTT. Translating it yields CASSLLGQGRTEAFF.

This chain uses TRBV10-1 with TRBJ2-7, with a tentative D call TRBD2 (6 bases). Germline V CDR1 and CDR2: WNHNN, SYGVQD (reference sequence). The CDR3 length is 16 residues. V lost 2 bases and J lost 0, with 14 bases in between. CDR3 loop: CASSEPPTEGSYEQYV. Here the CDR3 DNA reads TGCGCCAGCAGTGAGCCCCCAACGGAGGGCTCCTACGAGCAGTACGTC.

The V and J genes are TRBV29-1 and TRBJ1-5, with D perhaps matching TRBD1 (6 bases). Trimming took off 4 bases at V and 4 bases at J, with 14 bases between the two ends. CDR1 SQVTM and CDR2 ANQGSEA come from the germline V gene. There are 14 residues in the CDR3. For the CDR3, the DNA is TGCAGCGTTGCACAGGGTAACCGGAATCAGCCCCAGCATTTT. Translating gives CSVAQGNRNQPQHF. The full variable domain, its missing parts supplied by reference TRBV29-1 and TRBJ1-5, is SAVISQKPSRDICQRGTSLTIQCQVDSQVTMMFWYRQQPGQSLTLIATANQGSEATYESGFVIDKFPISRPNLTFSTLTVSNMSPEDSSIYLCSVAQGNRNQPQHFGDGTRLSIL.

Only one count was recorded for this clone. CDR3 in amino acids: CASSQDPADTQYF. CDR3 nucleotide sequence: TGTGCCAGCAGCCAAGATCCCGCAGATACGCAGTATTTT. The rearrangement links TRBV4-2 to TRBJ2-3; D gene unclear. The germline V and J ends were trimmed by 0 bases and 4 bases, with 5 bases remaining between them. From germline, CDR1 is LGHNA and CDR2 YNFKEQ. CDR3 size: 13 residues.

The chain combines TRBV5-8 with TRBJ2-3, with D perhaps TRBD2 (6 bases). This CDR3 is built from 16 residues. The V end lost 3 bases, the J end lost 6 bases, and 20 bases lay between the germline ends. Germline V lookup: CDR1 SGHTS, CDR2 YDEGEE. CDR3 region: CASSSGLAGMSDTQYF. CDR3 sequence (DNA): TGTGCCAGCAGCTCAGGACTGGCGGGAATGTCGGATACGCAGTATTTT.

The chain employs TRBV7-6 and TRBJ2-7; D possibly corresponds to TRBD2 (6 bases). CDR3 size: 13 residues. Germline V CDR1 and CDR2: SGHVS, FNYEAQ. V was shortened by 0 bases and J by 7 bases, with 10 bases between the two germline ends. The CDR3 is CASSLAEGLEQYV. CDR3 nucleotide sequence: TGTGCCAGCAGCTTAGCGGAGGGGTTGGAGCAGTACGTC.

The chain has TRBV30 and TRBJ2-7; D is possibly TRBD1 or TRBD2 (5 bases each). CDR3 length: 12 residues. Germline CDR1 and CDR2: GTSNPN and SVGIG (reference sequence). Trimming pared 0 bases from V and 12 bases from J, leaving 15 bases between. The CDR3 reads CAWSVGRGVRYF. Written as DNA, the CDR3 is TGTGCCTGGAGTGTAGGGAGAGGGGTTCGGTACTTC.

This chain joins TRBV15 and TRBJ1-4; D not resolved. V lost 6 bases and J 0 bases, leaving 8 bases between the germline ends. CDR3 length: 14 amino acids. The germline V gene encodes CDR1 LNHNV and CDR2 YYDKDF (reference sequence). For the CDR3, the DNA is TGTGCCACCAGTGTTTCTGCAACTAATGAAAAACTGTTTTTT. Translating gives CATSVSATNEKLFF.

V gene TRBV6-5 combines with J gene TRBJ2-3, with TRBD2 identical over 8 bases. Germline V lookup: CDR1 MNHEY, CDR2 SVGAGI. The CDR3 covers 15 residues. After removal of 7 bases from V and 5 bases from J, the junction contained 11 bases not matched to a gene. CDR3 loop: CASTQRGGPGDTQYF. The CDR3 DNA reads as TGTGCCAGCACCCAACGGGGGGGCCCCGGAGATACGCAGTATTTT.